The clone carrying this T cell receptor (beta chain) was counted between two and nine times. The CDR3 ends on some other residue instead of the conserved phenylalanine or tryptophan, so this is likely a read error. The data belong to a study of T cells in Graves' hyperthyroidism and ophthalmopathy. CDR3 length equals 17 residues. The junction had 6 bases not matched to a gene; V was cut back by 2 bases and J by 0 bases. CDR1 is SGHTA and CDR2 is FQGTGA in the germline V gene. RNA transcripts provided the source from which TCR beta CDR3 regions were amplified. The study used the HTBI primer set for a first-round RT-PCR of the TCR CDR3. In TCRdb, the multiplex PCR reads were re-called with MiXCR into one record per CDR3 protein. The data contain 550,000 to 800,000 distinct CDR3 sequences, 15% to 20% of them singletons.

Sequencing was performed on blood. The J gene is TRBJ2-1, the V gene TRBV7-3, with 8 bases matching TRBD2. The clonotype comes from a man in his fifties with Graves' hyperthyroidism. Written as DNA, the CDR3 is TGTGCCAGCAGCTTATCGCCTAGCGGGTCCTCCTACAATGAGCAGTTCCTC. Protein product: CASSLSPSGSSYNEQFL.